This T cell receptor (beta chain) is drawn from a study of blood T cell repertoires in COVID-19. Study-wide background: Sources were T cells, B-cell-depleted T cells, or PBMCs; the material itself was cDNA or gDNA.

TCRdb keeps only in-frame clones here, not all; method: immunoSEQ multiplex PCR. The profile covers a few hundred thousand clones, with roughly nine tenths appearing a single time and more than 1.5% taken by the ten largest. In germline, CDR1 is SGHDT, CDR2 YYEEEE. The CDR3 has 17 residues. V lost 0 bases and J lost 3, with 18 bases in between. This chain links TRBV5-6 with TRBJ1-2; the D gene is possibly TRBD1 (5 bases). This clonotype originated in a man aged 65 to 85 with acute or convalescent COVID-19. The specimen was peripheral blood. The CDR3 spells CASSLGLLAGTDYGYTF. As DNA, the CDR3 is TGTGCCAGCAGCTTGGGCCTCCTGGCGGGGACCGACTATGGCTACACCTTC.